These 4 T cell receptor beta chains came from one sample sequenced in a study of T cells after yellow fever vaccination. MiXCR, run by TCRdb on the 5' RACE reads, gives a single entry per CDR3 protein. Of 250,000 to 400,000 distinct CDR3 sequences listed, about 4% were seen once; the top ten hold under 30%. The sequencing used PBMCs, collected 5 days after the yellow fever booster vaccination. Receptors were obtained from a man aged 18 to 35 who received the YFV17D yellow fever vaccine.

V is TRBV6-4 and J is TRBJ2-3, with 8 bases fitting TRBD2. Germline CDR1 and CDR2: MRHNA and SNTAGT. The junction had 6 bases not matched to a gene; V was cut back by 0 bases and J by 1 base. The CDR3 has 17 amino acids. The CDR3 spells CASSDSIAGSGTDTQYF. In nucleotides, the CDR3 is TGTGCCAGCAGTGACTCCATAGCGGGGTCTGGCACAGATACGCAGTATTTT.

This clonotype was detected a few times. The CDR3 coding sequence is TGTGCCAGCAGTGAATTCCGGACCCAGTACTTC. This encodes CASSEFRTQYF. V gene TRBV2 combines with J gene TRBJ2-5; D is unresolved. The CDR3 is made up of 11 amino acids. The V end was cut by 2 bases, the J end by 7 bases, with 5 bases between. Germline V gives CDR1 SNHLY, CDR2 FYNNEI.

V and J are TRBV6-2 or TRBV6-3 and TRBJ1-1; the D gene is possibly TRBD1 (5 bases). Trimming took 2 bases from V and 1 from J, leaving 17 bases between them. The CDR3 extends over 17 amino acids. CDR1 is MNHEY and CDR2 is SVGEGT in the germline V gene. The CDR3 protein is CASSYHPRTGPNTEAFF. CDR3 DNA: TGTGCCAGCAGTTACCACCCCCGGACGGGGCCGAACACTGAAGCTTTCTTT.

Many counts were recorded for this clonotype. The chain combines TRBV27 with TRBJ1-4; 7 bases align to TRBD1. Looked up from germline, CDR1 is MNHEY and CDR2 is SMNVEV (reference sequence). CDR3 length: 13 residues. The J segment lost 8 bases and the V segment lost 3 bases, leaving 3 bases of the junction unmatched. This chain's CDR3 is CASSFNRGEKLFF. The CDR3, as DNA: TGTGCCAGCAGTTTCAACAGGGGAGAAAAACTGTTTTTT.